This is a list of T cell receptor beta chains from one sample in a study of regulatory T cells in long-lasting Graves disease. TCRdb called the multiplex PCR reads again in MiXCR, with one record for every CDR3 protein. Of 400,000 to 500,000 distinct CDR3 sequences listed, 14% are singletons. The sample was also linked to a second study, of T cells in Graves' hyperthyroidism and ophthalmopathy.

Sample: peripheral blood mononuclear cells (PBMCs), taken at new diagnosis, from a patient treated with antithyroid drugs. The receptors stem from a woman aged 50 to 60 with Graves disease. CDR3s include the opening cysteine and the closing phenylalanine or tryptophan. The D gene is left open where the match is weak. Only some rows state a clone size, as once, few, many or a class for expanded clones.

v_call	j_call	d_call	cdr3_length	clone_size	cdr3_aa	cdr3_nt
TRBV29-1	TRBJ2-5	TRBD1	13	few	CSVEGQLQETQYF	TGCAGCGTTGAGGGACAGTTACAAGAGACCCAGTACTTC
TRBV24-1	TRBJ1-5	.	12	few	CATSDPYQPQHF	TGTGCCACCAGTGACCCCTATCAGCCCCAGCATTTT
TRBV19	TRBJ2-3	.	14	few	CASSIPRSQDTQYF	TGTGCCAGTAGTATTCCTAGGAGTCAAGATACGCAGTATTTT
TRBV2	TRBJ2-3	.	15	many	CASSEVTRTTDTQYF	TGTGCCAGCAGTGAGGTCACTAGGACCACAGATACGCAGTATTTT
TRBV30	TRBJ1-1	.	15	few	CAWIALRDRYTEAFF	TGTGCCTGGATTGCCCTGAGAGACAGGTACACTGAAGCTTTCTTT
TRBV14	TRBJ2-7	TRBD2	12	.	CASAGLAGEQYF	TGTGCCAGCGCTGGACTAGCGGGCGAGCAGTACTTC
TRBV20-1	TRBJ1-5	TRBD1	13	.	CSARGQGAQPQHF	TGCAGTGCTAGAGGTCAGGGGGCTCAGCCCCAGCATTTT
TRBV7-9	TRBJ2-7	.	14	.	CASSYSGPTYEQYF	TGTGCCAGCAGCTACTCAGGACCTACCTACGAGCAGTACTTC
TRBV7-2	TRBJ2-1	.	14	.	CASSKVLAGNEQFF	TGTGCCAGCAGCAAAGTACTAGCAGGCAATGAGCAGTTCTTC
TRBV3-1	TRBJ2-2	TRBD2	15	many	CASSQDALAFGELFF	TGTGCCAGCAGCCAAGATGCACTAGCGTTTGGGGAGCTGTTTTTT
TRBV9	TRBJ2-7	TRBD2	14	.	CASSQLAGENEHYF	TGTGCCAGCAGCCAATTAGCGGGAGAGAACGAGCATTACTTC
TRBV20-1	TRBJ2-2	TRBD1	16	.	CSASPADRGNTGELFF	TGCAGTGCTAGTCCCGCGGACAGGGGGAACACCGGGGAGCTGTTTTTT
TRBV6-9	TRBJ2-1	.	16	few	CASSYPKTGGNNEQFF	TGTGCCAGCAGTTACCCCAAAACTGGGGGGAACAATGAGCAGTTCTTC
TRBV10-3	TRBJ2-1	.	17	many	CAIITIIARSSYNEQFF	TGTGCCATAATCACAATTATCGCGAGGAGTTCCTACAATGAGCAGTTCTTC
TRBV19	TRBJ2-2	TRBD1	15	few	CASTRLDRDTGELFF	TGTGCCAGTACCCGACTGGACAGGGACACCGGGGAGCTGTTTTTT
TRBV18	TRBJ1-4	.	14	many	CASSRSDQNEKLFF	TGTGCCAGCTCACGCTCGGACCAGAATGAAAAACTGTTTTTT
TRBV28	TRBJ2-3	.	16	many	CASSLQGSSLVDTQYF	TGTGCCAGCAGTTTACAGGGTAGCTCATTGGTAGATACGCAGTATTTT
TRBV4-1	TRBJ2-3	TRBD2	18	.	CASSQEASGRAYTDTQYF	TGCGCCAGCAGCCAAGAAGCTAGCGGGAGGGCGTACACAGATACGCAGTATTTT
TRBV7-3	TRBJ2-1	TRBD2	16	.	CASSLTPGLADNEQFF	TGTGCCAGCAGCTTAACGCCGGGACTAGCGGACAATGAGCAGTTCTTC
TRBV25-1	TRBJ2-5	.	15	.	CASTSLGTDQETQYF	TGTGCCAGCACCTCTCTTGGGACGGACCAAGAGACCCAGTACTTC
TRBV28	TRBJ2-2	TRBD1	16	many	CASRLPGTANTGELFF	TGTGCCAGCAGACTTCCCGGGACAGCCAACACCGGGGAGCTGTTTTTT
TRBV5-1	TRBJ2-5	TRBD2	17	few	CASSLVRAGVSQETQYF	TGCGCCAGCAGCTTGGTACGTGCGGGAGTGTCCCAAGAGACCCAGTACTTC
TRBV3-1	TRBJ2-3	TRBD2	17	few	CASSQDIGWRELDTQYF	TGTGCCAGCAGCCAAGATATAGGATGGCGGGAGTTAGATACGCAGTATTTT
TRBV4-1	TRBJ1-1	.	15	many	CASSQNSRSNAEAFF	TGCGCCAGCAGCCAAAACTCAAGATCGAACGCTGAAGCTTTCTTT
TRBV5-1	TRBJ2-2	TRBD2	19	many	CASRATGLLMNMNTGELFF	TGCGCCAGCAGGGCCACGGGACTATTAATGAACATGAACACCGGGGAGCTGTTTTTT
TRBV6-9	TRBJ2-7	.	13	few	CASSYSEGDEQYF	TGTGCCAGCAGTTACTCAGAAGGGGACGAGCAGTACTTC
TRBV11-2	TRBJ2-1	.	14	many	CASSSGLSRNEQFF	TGTGCCAGCAGTTCCGGACTTAGTAGGAATGAGCAGTTCTTC
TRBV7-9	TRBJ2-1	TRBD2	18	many	CASRLVTSGRGLRNEQFF	TGTGCCAGCAGACTAGTTACTAGCGGGAGGGGCCTCCGCAATGAGCAGTTCTTC
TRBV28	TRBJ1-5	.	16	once	CASSPGSIGGNQPQHF	TGTGCCAGCAGCCCCGGATCTATCGGGGGCAATCAGCCCCAGCATTTT
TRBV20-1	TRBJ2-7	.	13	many	CSAIPGRSYEQYF	TGCAGTGCTATCCCGGGACGGTCCTACGAGCAGTACTTC
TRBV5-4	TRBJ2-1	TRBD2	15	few	CASSLYLAGNNEQFF	TGTGCCAGCAGCTTGTATCTAGCGGGGAACAATGAGCAGTTCTTC
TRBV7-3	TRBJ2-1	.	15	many	CASSLMGQGEGEQFF	TGTGCCAGCAGCTTAATGGGTCAGGGGGAGGGTGAGCAGTTCTTC
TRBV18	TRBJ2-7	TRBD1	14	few	CASSPRDSHYEQYF	TGTGCCAGCTCACCCCGGGACAGCCACTACGAGCAGTACTTC
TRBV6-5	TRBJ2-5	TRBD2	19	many	CASSFGPWGGRASEETQYF	TGTGCCAGCAGTTTTGGGCCCTGGGGCGGGAGGGCTTCCGAGGAGACCCAGTACTTC
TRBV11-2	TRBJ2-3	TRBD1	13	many	CASLLTGIDTQYF	TGTGCCAGCCTTCTGACAGGGATAGATACGCAGTATTTT
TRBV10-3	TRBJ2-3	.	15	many	CAISEPGGVADTQYF	TGTGCCATCAGTGAGCCGGGCGGGGTTGCAGATACGCAGTATTTT
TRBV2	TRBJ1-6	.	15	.	CASRTTGVVNSPLHF	TGTGCCAGCAGGACGACAGGAGTGGTTAATTCACCCCTCCACTTT
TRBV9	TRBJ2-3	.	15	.	CASSPSLFVTNTQYF	TGTGCCAGCAGCCCAAGTCTGTTCGTCACAAATACGCAGTATTTT
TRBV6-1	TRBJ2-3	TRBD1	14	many	CATGTGTSTDTQYF	TGTGCCACCGGGACAGGTACTAGCACAGATACGCAGTATTTT
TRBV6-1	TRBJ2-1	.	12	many	CASSPGYHAPFF	TGTGCCAGCAGCCCCGGGTACCACGCCCCGTTCTTC
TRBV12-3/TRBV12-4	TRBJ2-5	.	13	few	CASSSLALETQYF	TGTGCCAGCAGCTCACTAGCCCTGGAGACCCAGTACTTC
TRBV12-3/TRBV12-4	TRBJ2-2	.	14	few	CASSLGRVTGELFF	TGTGCCAGCAGTTTGGGCAGGGTCACCGGGGAGCTGTTTTTT
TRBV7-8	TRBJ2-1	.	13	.	CATTLGAYNEQFF	TGTGCCACAACCTTAGGAGCATACAATGAGCAGTTCTTC
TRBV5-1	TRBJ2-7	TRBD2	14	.	CASSISGSPYEQYF	TGCGCCAGCAGCATTAGCGGGAGCCCCTACGAGCAGTACTTC
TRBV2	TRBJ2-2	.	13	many	CASRIVVTGELFF	TGTGCCAGCAGAATCGTGGTCACCGGGGAGCTGTTTTTT
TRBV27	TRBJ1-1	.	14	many	CASSPRRGQTEAFF	TGTGCCAGCAGTCCTAGACGGGGGCAGACTGAAGCTTTCTTT
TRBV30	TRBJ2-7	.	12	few	CAWGRISYEQYF	TGTGCCTGGGGCAGGATTTCCTACGAGCAGTACTTC
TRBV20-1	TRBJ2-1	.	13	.	CSAKAGGYNEQFF	TGCAGTGCGAAGGCGGGTGGGTACAATGAGCAGTTCTTC
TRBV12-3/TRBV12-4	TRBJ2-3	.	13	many	CASSLGDTDTQYF	TGTGCCAGCAGTTTGGGAGATACAGATACGCAGTATTTT
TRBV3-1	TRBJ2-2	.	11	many	CASSLPGELFF	TGTGCCAGCAGCCTCCCCGGGGAGCTGTTTTTT
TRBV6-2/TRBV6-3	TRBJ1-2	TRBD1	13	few	CASSEQGPYGHTF	TGTGCCAGCAGTGAACAGGGGCCCTATGGCCACACCTTC
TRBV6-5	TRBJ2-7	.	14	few	CASSYSSAGYEQYF	TGTGCCAGCAGTTACTCGAGCGCAGGCTACGAGCAGTACTTC
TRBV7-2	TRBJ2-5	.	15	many	CASSLVSLGIETQYF	TGTGCCAGCAGCTTAGTTAGTTTGGGTATCGAGACCCAGTACTTC
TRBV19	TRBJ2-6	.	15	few	CASSIRYSGANVLTF	TGTGCCAGTAGTATAAGGTACTCTGGGGCCAACGTCCTGACTTTC
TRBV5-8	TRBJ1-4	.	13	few	CASSFVPDGKLFF	TGTGCCAGCAGCTTTGTACCCGACGGGAAACTGTTTTTT
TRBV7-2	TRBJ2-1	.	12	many	CASSPTRNEQFF	TGTGCCAGCAGCCCGACTAGGAATGAGCAGTTCTTC
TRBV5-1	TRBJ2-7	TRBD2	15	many	CASSLVQGLVYEQYF	TGCGCCAGCAGCTTGGTTCAGGGACTAGTGTACGAGCAGTACTTC